Listed below are T cell receptor beta chains from one sample, sequenced in a study of patients and donors after allogeneic stem cell transplantation. TCRdb fed the RT-PCR reads into MiXCR, producing one record per CDR3 protein. This sample has some 880,000 distinct CDR3 sequences; roughly 18% occur once, and the top ten carry 5% to 7.5%. Sequencing used blood, either unsorted or a sorted T cell fraction (not recorded which). The receptors were gathered from a human donor who was either an allogeneic HSCT recipient or a stem cell or donor lymphocyte infusion donor (not recorded which). It is not recorded whose cells these are; they may come from a transplant donor. CDR3s include the opening cysteine and the closing phenylalanine or tryptophan. The D gene is left open where the match is weak. For some rows the clone size is stated as once, few or many, or as a class when expanded; others skip it.

J gene	clone size	D gene	V gene	CDR3 DNA	CDR3 protein
TRBJ1-2	.	.	TRBV20-1	TGCAGTGCTAGAGGGGGAGTGCGTGGCTACACCTTC	CSARGGVRGYTF
TRBJ2-7	few	TRBD2	TRBV10-3	TGTGCCATCAGCGCCGGGGCTCGTCTAGCGGGAGTCGTAAGAGAGCAGTACTTC	CAISAGARLAGVVREQYF
TRBJ1-2	few	TRBD1	TRBV6-5	TGTGCCAGCAGTTACTTGCAGGGGGCGACTTTTTCAGACTATGGCTACACCTTC	CASSYLQGATFSDYGYTF
TRBJ2-1	few	.	TRBV9	TGTGCCAGCAGCGTAGATCGGGGTACCTACAATGAGCAGTTCTTC	CASSVDRGTYNEQFF
TRBJ2-2	few	.	TRBV5-1	TGCGCCAGCATCTCGGGGAGCGGACAAACAAACACCGGGGAGCTGTTTTTT	CASISGSGQTNTGELFF
TRBJ2-3	many	.	TRBV27	TGTGCCAGCAGTTCTCCCCATGGTACGCAGTATTTT	CASSSPHGTQYF
TRBJ2-5	.	TRBD1	TRBV24-1	TGTGCCACCAGTGGGGGGGGACAGGGACGTGTCGAGACCCAGTACTTC	CATSGGGQGRVETQYF
TRBJ1-1	few	.	TRBV5-5	TGTGCCAGCAGCCGGGACTTCTCCACTGAAGCTTTCTTT	CASSRDFSTEAFF
TRBJ2-1	few	TRBD2	TRBV4-3	TGCGCCAGCAGCCAAGATCTGTGGGGGGGGTACAATGAGCAGTTCTTC	CASSQDLWGGYNEQFF
TRBJ2-7	.	.	TRBV5-6	TGTGCCAGCAGCTTCGATCTCGTTACAGGCCCGTTTTTC	CASSFDLVTGPFF
TRBJ2-3	many	TRBD2	TRBV5-6	TGTGCCAGCAGCTTGATGACAGGTGGACTAGCGGGAGGCACAGATACGCAGTATTTT	CASSLMTGGLAGGTDTQYF
TRBJ1-3	.	.	TRBV20-1	TGCAGTGCTAGAGATGGAGGCGCTGGAAACACCATATATTTT	CSARDGGAGNTIYF
TRBJ2-2	.	.	TRBV5-6	TGTGCCAGCAGCTTGTTTCGAGGGGAGAACACCGGGGAGCTGTTTTTT	CASSLFRGENTGELFF
TRBJ2-7	few	.	TRBV9	TGTGCCAGCAGCGTAGAACAGGGCGGCGAGCAGTACTTC	CASSVEQGGEQYF
TRBJ1-1	.	TRBD1	TRBV5-4	TGTGCCAGCAGCGCCGTACAGGGGGCAGGCACTGAAGCTTTCTTT	CASSAVQGAGTEAFF
TRBJ2-2	many	.	TRBV12-3/TRBV12-4	TGTGCCAGCAGCCGGGGGACCGGGGAGCTGTTTTTT	CASSRGTGELFF